This TCR beta chain was sequenced during a study of post-analysis software for immune sequencing data (dated by TCRdb to between 2015 and 2017). About the study as a whole: Relapsing-remitting, secondary progressive and progressive-relapsing multiple sclerosis were recorded as disease courses, and subtype annotation was lacking for some patients. A subset of samples was prepared in parallel using single-end sample barcoding, then pooled and co-amplified after Illumina adapter ligation. The patient repertoires were set against eleven to twelve previously published healthy control repertoires from donors whose ages ranged from roughly 6 to 27 years.

This clonotype was observed a handful of times. Its antigen is currently not known. No clone much larger than this one lies a single base away; base qualities are absent. Library preparation was by PCR. Sequenced on an Illumina HiSeq 2500. To reduce PCR and sequencing biases, unique molecular identifiers were incorporated into the TCR beta cDNA libraries. Every 1 to 10 million input T cells yielded 500,000 or so cDNA molecules, meaning each molecule approximated one T cell. The patient libraries were prepared and sequenced using the same protocol as the earlier healthy control dataset. Samples belonging to the same batch were prepared together, multiplexed and sequenced on a shared HiSeq lane. The authors' pipeline ran thus. Raw barcoded reads were processed with MIGEC, and single-read molecular identifier groups were discarded before consensus assembly and CDR3 extraction. Clonotype tables were post-analysed with VDJtools, and diversity was normalized by down-sampling all datasets to the smallest sample size. In repertoire overlap clustering, CDR3 amino acid sequences, but not nucleotide sequences, were matched to correct batch-related cross-sample contamination. TCRdb trimmed the raw reads at Q25, called clones with MiXCR and kept productive beta chains. Entries that share a CDR3 protein sequence are merged under the most common genes and DNA. TCRdb's processing, not the study's, gives the V and J calls here. A total of fewer than 850,000 distinct CDR3 sequences appear in this sample, around 27% of them only once. The ten largest clones capture approximately 0.55% of the sample.

V sheds 6 bases and J sheds 8 bases, leaving 10 bases between their ends. CDR1 and CDR2 (MNHEY, SVGEGT) derive from the germline V gene. The CDR3 sequence holds 11 residues, the cysteine and phenylalanine included. Here the CDR3 DNA is all that survives: 33 bases in frame from base 1. Study-wide findings and limitations: The control group was slightly older than the multiple sclerosis patient group. Patients showed significantly higher frequencies than controls for roughly 5 TRBV segments, among them TRBV5-6, TRBV5-1 and TRBV20-1. Normalized Chao1 diversity was significantly lower in multiple sclerosis patients than controls, suggesting substantial peripheral T-cell clonal expansion. When samples were clustered directly using the F measure, samples prepared in the same batch co-clustered strongly, which prompted a batch-effect correction.

TCR beta repertoires were profiled from peripheral blood of 13 young patients with multiple sclerosis to demonstrate the VDJtools post-analysis software. The patients with multiple sclerosis were children and adolescents between roughly 6 and 17 years of age. Sequences were obtained from blood. The TCR was taken from a girl aged 10 to 17 with multiple sclerosis. The chain links TRBV6-2 or TRBV6-3 with TRBJ1-1; the D gene cannot be named for sure. This receptor has the CDR3 CASSPGREAFF. DNA sequence: TGTGCCAGCAGCCCGGGTCGGGAAGCTTTCTTT.